These 16 T cell receptor beta chains came from one sample sequenced in a study of blood T cell repertoires in COVID-19. Profiling relied on immunoSEQ multiplex PCR, and the TCRdb table lists in-frame clones only, not all of them. Of more than 120,000 clones detected, approximately 86% appear once; the ten largest clones hold 0.9% to 0.95%. The source material was peripheral blood. These receptors were taken from a woman aged 45 to 65 with acute or convalescent COVID-19.

V is TRBV15 and J is TRBJ2-1, with 9 nucleotides matching TRBD1. V dropped 1 base and J dropped 8; count of bases not matched to a gene: 6. The CDR3 covers 15 residues. Germline loops: CDR1 LNHNV, CDR2 YYDKDF (reference sequence). The CDR3 DNA follows: TGTGCCACCAGCAGAGGGGGACAGGGTGGAGATGAGCAGTTCTTC. It codes for CATSRGGQGGDEQFF.

The chain uses TRBV5-1 and TRBJ1-3; 7 nucleotides line up with TRBD1. The CDR3 is made up of 17 amino acids. Germline assignment: CDR1 SGHRS and CDR2 YFSETQ. Trimming at V came to 0 bases and at J to 0 bases, leaving 6 bases not matched to a gene. The CDR3 sequence: CASSLGGQAYSGNTIYF. The CDR3 DNA reads TGCGCCAGCAGCTTGGGTGGACAGGCTTACTCTGGAAACACCATATATTTT. The full variable domain, completed using reference TRBV5-1 and TRBJ1-3, is KAGVTQTPRYLIKTRGQQVTLSCSPISGHRSVSWYQQTPGQGLQFLFEYFSETQRNKGNFPGRFSGRQFSNSRSEMNVSTLELGDSALYLCASSLGGQAYSGNTIYFGEGSWLTVV.

The rearrangement links TRBV7-3 to TRBJ2-2; TRBD2 matches at 7 bases. This CDR3 is 17 amino acids long. CDR1 and CDR2 (germline): SGHTA, FQGTGA. After removal of 2 bases from V and 3 bases from J, the junction contained 9 bases not matched to a gene. The CDR3 protein is CASSLPQTSPYTGELFF. The CDR3 coding sequence is TGTGCCAGCAGCTTACCTCAGACTAGCCCGTACACCGGGGAGCTGTTTTTT.

The CDR3 spells CASSKQGQGDTQYF. CDR3 sequence (DNA): TGTGCCAGCAGCAAACAGGGACAGGGGGATACGCAGTATTTT. The chain employs TRBV7-3 and TRBJ2-3, with TRBD1 matching 10 bases. Germline loops: CDR1 SGHTA, CDR2 FQGTGA. The CDR3 sequence is 14 residues long. V was pared by 5 bases and J by 6 bases, with 5 bases of the junction left unmatched.

The chain links TRBV7-9 to TRBJ2-1; TRBD2 is a possible D gene (5 bases). The V gene's germline CDR1 is SEHNR and CDR2 FQNEAQ (reference sequence). V lost 5 bases and J lost 9, with 11 bases in between. The CDR3 has 12 residues. This CDR3 reads CASSPRSGEQFF. CDR3 DNA: TGTGCCAGCAGCCCTCGAAGCGGTGAGCAGTTCTTC.

This sequence joins TRBV9 and TRBJ2-2; 7 bases map to TRBD2. The CDR3 covers 16 residues. Germline assignment: CDR1 SGDLS and CDR2 YYNGEE. V dropped 0 bases and J dropped 3; count of bases not matched to a gene: 5. The DNA of the CDR3 is TGTGCCAGCAGCGTAGTCCCTGCGGGGGACACCGGGGAGCTGTTTTTT. Translating gives CASSVVPAGDTGELFF.

This chain uses TRBV6-1 with TRBJ1-3; D gene uncertain. This CDR3 has 13 amino acids. V shed 5 bases and J shed 4 bases, with 9 bases lying between them. CDR1 is MNHNS, CDR2 SASEGT, per germline. CDR3 DNA: TGTGCCAGCAGTCTCGGGGTGGGAAACACCATATATTTT. This sequence encodes CASSLGVGNTIYF.

The chain links TRBV6-1 to TRBJ2-7; tentatively, D is TRBD1 (5 bases). From germline, CDR1 is MNHNS and CDR2 SASEGT. This CDR3 has 12 amino acids. V was trimmed by 3 bases and J by 7 bases, leaving 10 bases between them. The CDR3 DNA reads as TGTGCCAGCAGTGAGGCAGGGTGGGAGCAGTACTTC. Protein sequence: CASSEAGWEQYF.

The V call is TRBV5-4, the J call TRBJ1-2, with 9 bases that match TRBD1. Germline V gene sequence: CDR1 SGHNT, CDR2 YYREEE (reference sequence). V dropped 2 bases and J dropped 2; count of bases not matched to a gene: 1. This CDR3 contains 14 residues. CDR3 sequence (DNA): TGTGCCAGCAGCTTACAGGGGGCGAACTATGGCTACACCTTC. Translated: CASSLQGANYGYTF. The full variable domain, rest sourced from reference TRBV5-4 and TRBJ1-2, is ETGVTQSPTHLIKTRGQQVTLRCSSQSGHNTVSWYQQALGQGPQFIFQYYREEENGRGNFPPRFSGLQFPNYSSELNVNALELDDSALYLCASSLQGANYGYTFGSGTRLTVV.

This clone was seen once. The rearrangement joins TRBV14 to TRBJ1-2; 7 nucleotides match TRBD1. The CDR3 runs to 16 residues. Trimming at V came to 5 bases and at J to 3 bases, leaving 12 bases not matched to a gene. Germline CDR1 and CDR2: SGHDN and FVKESK. For the CDR3, the DNA is TGTGCCAGCAGCGGAGGAGGACAGGCTCGATACTATGGCTACACCTTC. It yields the protein CASSGGGQARYYGYTF. Based on the CDR3 plus reference TRBV14 and TRBJ1-2, the full variable domain is EAGVTQFPSHSVIEKGQTVTLRCDPISGHDNLYWYRRVMGKEIKFLLHFVKESKQDESGMPNNRFLAERTGGTYSTLKVQPAELEDSGVYFCASSGGGQARYYGYTFGSGTRLTVV.

This rearrangement joins TRBV2 to TRBJ1-5; 11 bases are shared with TRBD1. Germline V gene lookup returns CDR1 SNHLY and CDR2 FYNNEI. This CDR3 comprises 15 residues. After removal of 4 bases from V and 8 bases from J, the junction contained 7 bases not matched to a gene. CDR3 amino acids: CASSADRGPPEPQHF. CDR3 nucleotides: TGTGCCAGCAGTGCGGACAGGGGGCCCCCTGAGCCCCAGCATTTT.

The rearrangement joins TRBV28 to TRBJ1-1, with D tentatively TRBD1 (6 bases). Germline CDR1 reads MDHEN; CDR2 reads SYDVKM. The CDR3 totals 14 residues. Trimming removed 2 bases at V and 4 bases at J, with 11 bases between. The CDR3 reads CASSLTGITTEAFF. The CDR3 bases are TGTGCCAGCAGTTTAACAGGGATCACCACTGAAGCTTTCTTT.

The chain employs TRBV19 and TRBJ2-2; 11 nucleotides match TRBD1. The CDR3 is 15 residues long. V was clipped by 7 bases and J by 6 bases; unmatched bases: 7. Germline loops: CDR1 LNHDA, CDR2 SQIVND (reference sequence). The CDR3: CASNRWDRGSGELFF. DNA of the CDR3: TGTGCCAGTAATAGGTGGGACAGGGGGTCCGGGGAGCTGTTTTTT.

The chain uses TRBV2 and TRBJ1-4; D possibly corresponds to TRBD1 (5 bases). Per germline, CDR1 SNHLY and CDR2 FYNNEI. V was shortened by 7 bases and J by 3 bases, with 12 bases between the two germline ends. This CDR3 spans 14 amino acids. The CDR3 loop is CASNPTEANEKLFF. In nucleotides, the CDR3 is TGTGCCAGCAACCCGACAGAAGCTAATGAAAAACTGTTTTTT.

This sequence joins TRBV7-3 and TRBJ2-3; TRBD1 matches 9 bases. The ends lost 1 base at V and 2 bases at J; junction bases unmatched: 19. Germline CDR1 SGHTA, CDR2 FQGTGA. CDR3 length: 21 residues. DNA of the CDR3: TGTGCCAGCAGCTTAATGGGTTCGGGGACAGGGAGTAGGATCCCCACAGATACGCAGTATTTT. This translates into CASSLMGSGTGSRIPTDTQYF.

The CDR3 nucleotides read TGTGCCAGCAGTTACACAGGGACGGCTAATGAAAAACTGTTTTTT. It yields the protein CASSYTGTANEKLFF. The chain joins TRBV6-2 or TRBV6-3 to TRBJ1-4; D is possibly TRBD1 (6 bases). Germline lookup yields CDR1 MNHEY and CDR2 SVGEGT. Trimming cost V 2 bases and J 3 bases, with 10 bases left between them. This CDR3 is 15 amino acids long.